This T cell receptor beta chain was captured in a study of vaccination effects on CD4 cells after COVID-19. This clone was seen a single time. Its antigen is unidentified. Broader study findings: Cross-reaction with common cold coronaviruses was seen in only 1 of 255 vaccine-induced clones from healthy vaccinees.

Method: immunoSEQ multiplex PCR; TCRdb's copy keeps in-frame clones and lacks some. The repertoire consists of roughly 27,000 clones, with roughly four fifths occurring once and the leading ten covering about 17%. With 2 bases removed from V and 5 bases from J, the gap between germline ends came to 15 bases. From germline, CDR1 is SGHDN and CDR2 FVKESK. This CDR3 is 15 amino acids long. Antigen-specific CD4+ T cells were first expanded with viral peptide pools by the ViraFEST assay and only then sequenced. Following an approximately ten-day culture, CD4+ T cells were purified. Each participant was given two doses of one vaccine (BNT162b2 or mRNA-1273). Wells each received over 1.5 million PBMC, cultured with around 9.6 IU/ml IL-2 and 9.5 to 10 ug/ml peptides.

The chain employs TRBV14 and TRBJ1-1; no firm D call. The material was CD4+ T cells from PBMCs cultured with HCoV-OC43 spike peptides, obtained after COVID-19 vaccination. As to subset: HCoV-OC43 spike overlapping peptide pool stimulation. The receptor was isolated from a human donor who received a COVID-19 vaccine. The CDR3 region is CASSQPPGIVTEAFF. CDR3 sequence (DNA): TGTGCCAGCAGCCAACCCCCAGGAATTGTAACTGAAGCTTTCTTT.